Detailed here is one TCR beta chain. What it binds is unknown. V trimming: 2 bases; J trimming: 6 bases; junction bases outside the gene matches: 10. Germline V CDR1 and CDR2: SEHNR, FQNEAQ (reference sequence). The CDR3 length is 16 residues. This sample was included in a study of OX40 agonist ivuxolimab in advanced cancers. Overall study: Patients with prior anti-PD-1, anti-PD-L1 or anti-CTLA-4 therapy were eligible; approximately 40% had some.

Clones were sequenced by immunoSEQ multiplex PCR, and TCRdb holds only the in-frame ones, with some missing. The sample shows about 70,000 clones, 92% of them seen only once. Whole-study findings and limits: Clonal expansion by week 6 occurred in CD4+ and CD8+ blood T cells (at 0.1 to 3.0 mg/kg). Certain nonresponders additionally had low normalized T-cell clonal expansion. Some of the lowest clonal expansion was seen in partial responders at 0.1-3.0 mg/kg.

This sequence originates from an adult with an advanced solid tumor such as melanoma, head and neck, liver or kidney cancer. This chain uses TRBV7-9 with TRBJ2-7; TRBD1 matches 10 bases. The sequenced sample was CD4+ or CD8+ T cells sorted from blood, obtained in a trial of the OX40 agonist ivuxolimab. CDR3 bases: TGTGCCAGCAGCTTACGCAGGGACAGGGGTTCCATCGAGCAGTACTTC. It yields the protein CASSLRRDRGSIEQYF.